Below are 15 T cell receptor beta chains sequenced from a single sample in a study of cytomegalovirus exposure and HLA in healthy donors. Both 60 Vbeta primers and 13 Jbeta primers went into the PCR. Using immunoSEQ multiplex PCR, the repertoire was profiled, and TCRdb retains in-frame clones only, with some absent. The table shows fewer than 200,000 clones, with over 65% occurring only once. Sequencing used PBMCs. Receptor source: a middle-aged woman in good health and CMV-seropositive.

This clone was seen only once. The CDR3 is CASSLSRDRYEQYF. Here the CDR3 DNA reads TGTGCCAGCAGTTTATCGAGAGACAGATACGAGCAGTACTTC. The chain is built from TRBV27 and TRBJ2-7; TRBD1 might be the D (5 bases). Trimming shortened V by 0 bases and J by 4 bases, and 10 bases separated the two germline ends. Germline V gene data show CDR1 as MNHEY and CDR2 as SMNVEV (reference sequence). CDR3 length: 14 amino acids.

This chain uses TRBV5-6 with TRBJ2-7; 8 bases are shared with TRBD2. The CDR3 is 15 amino acids. The germline CDR1 and CDR2 sequences are SGHDT and YYEEEE. J was trimmed by 1 base and V by 1 base; bases with no gene match: 4. The CDR3 nucleotides read TGTGCCAGCAGCTTGTTTAGCGGGGATTCCTACGAGCAGTACTTC. Translated: CASSLFSGDSYEQYF.

V gene TRBV28 combines with J gene TRBJ2-7, with 15 nucleotides matching TRBD2. The CDR3 has 16 residues. J was trimmed by 3 bases and V by 4 bases; bases with no gene match: 4. The germline gives CDR1 MDHEN, CDR2 SYDVKM. CDR3 sequence reads: CASSSGTSGRNYEQYF. The CDR3 DNA is TGTGCCAGCAGTTCGGGGACTAGCGGGAGGAACTACGAGCAGTACTTC.

V and J are TRBV25-1 and TRBJ2-1; TRBD1 is a possible D gene (6 bases). Trimming removed 3 bases at V and 7 bases at J, with 16 bases between. The CDR3 is made up of 15 amino acids. The germline CDR1 and CDR2 sequences are MGHDK and SYGVNS. This chain's CDR3 is CASSDPRGVLNEQFF. The CDR3 coding sequence is TGTGCCAGCAGTGATCCCAGGGGCGTTCTAAATGAGCAGTTCTTC.

The chain uses TRBV9 and TRBJ1-1, with D perhaps matching TRBD1 (5 bases). Trimming pared 1 base from V and 8 bases from J, leaving 18 bases between. The length of the CDR3 is 15 residues. From germline, CDR1 is SGDLS and CDR2 YYNGEE. The CDR3 sequence is CASSVSAWATDEAFF. The CDR3 region has the DNA TGTGCCAGCAGCGTATCCGCCTGGGCGACAGACGAAGCTTTCTTT.

V gene TRBV7-3 combines with J gene TRBJ1-5, with D possibly TRBD1 on 6 matching bases. The V end lost 2 bases, the J end lost 11 bases, and 13 bases lay between the germline ends. Germline V gene sequence: CDR1 SGHTA, CDR2 FQGTGA. This CDR3 region has 13 residues. The CDR3: CASSLDRISAQHF. The CDR3 DNA sequence: TGTGCCAGCAGCTTAGACAGGATTTCAGCCCAGCATTTT.

This clone has only a few counts. J is TRBJ2-1 and V is TRBV5-4; 9 bases match TRBD1. Per the germline V gene, CDR1 is SGHNT and CDR2 is YYREEE (reference sequence). V lost 8 bases and J lost 10; bases outside the gene matches: 7. The CDR3 spans 12 residues. The CDR3 sequence: CASGTGIWEQFF. In DNA form, the CDR3 reads TGTGCCAGTGGGACAGGGATTTGGGAGCAGTTCTTC.

This clone was observed a handful of times. This rearrangement joins TRBV7-3 to TRBJ2-1, with 12 bases fitting TRBD2. The germline CDR1 and CDR2 sequences are SGHTA and FQGTGA. J gave up 4 bases and V 3 bases, and 4 bases lay outside the gene matches. The CDR3 has 16 residues. CDR3 loop: CASSLTSGGPYNEQFF. The CDR3 DNA sequence: TGTGCCAGCAGCTTGACTAGCGGGGGCCCTTACAATGAGCAGTTCTTC.

This clone was seen a single time. This chain uses TRBV7-2 with TRBJ1-5; weak D call: TRBD1 (5 bases). The CDR3 covers 15 residues. Germline V gene data show CDR1 as SGHTA and CDR2 as FQGNSA. Trimming removed 5 bases from V and 2 bases from J, with 13 bases in between. In nucleotides, the CDR3 is TGTGCCAGCAGCATTCAGGGTGTAGGCAATCAGCCCCAGCATTTT. Amino acids: CASSIQGVGNQPQHF.

The chain links TRBV7-2 to TRBJ2-3; 9 bases match TRBD2. The CDR3 extends over 16 amino acids. Losses at the gene ends were 1 base for V and 6 bases for J; bases not matched to a gene: 8. Germline CDR1 reads SGHTA; CDR2 reads FQGNSA. The DNA of the CDR3 is TGTGCCAGCAGCTTAGAAGGCGGGAGGGCCCAGGATACGCAGTATTTT. The encoded protein is CASSLEGGRAQDTQYF.

A word on this clone: At one of its ends the junction is not consistent with the germline gene, which may arise from a read error. This chain links TRBV7-7 with TRBJ2-7; D uncertain. The germline gives CDR1 SSHAT, CDR2 FNYEAQ (reference sequence). The CDR3 contains 13 residues. The CDR3 is CASSLTNDGEQYF. CDR3 DNA: TGTGCTAGCAGCCTTACTAACGACGGGGAGCAGTACTTC.

This clone was detected only a few times. The chain uses TRBV5-4 and TRBJ2-7, with 7 bases lining up with TRBD1. J was trimmed by 1 base and V by 3 bases; bases with no gene match: 7. This CDR3 has 15 amino acids. Germline V gene lookup returns CDR1 SGHNT and CDR2 YYREEE (reference sequence). Here the CDR3 reads CASSSRRDRSYEQYF. Written as DNA, the CDR3 is TGTGCCAGCAGCTCTCGCCGGGACAGATCCTACGAGCAGTACTTC. Full variable domain (missing parts from reference TRBV5-4 and TRBJ2-7): ETGVTQSPTHLIKTRGQQVTLRCSSQSGHNTVSWYQQALGQGPQFIFQYYREEENGRGNFPPRFSGLQFPNYSSELNVNALELDDSALYLCASSSRRDRSYEQYFGPGTRLTVT.

This clone came up a few times. The rearrangement uses TRBV4-3 and TRBJ1-1, with D unclear. The CDR3 has 15 residues. Germline CDR1 and CDR2: LGHNA and YSLEER. V lost 2 bases and J lost 0, with 10 bases in between. In DNA form, the CDR3 reads TGCGCCAGCAGCCAACAATCCGGGGTGAACACTGAAGCTTTCTTT. It translates to CASSQQSGVNTEAFF.

The chain carries TRBV19 and TRBJ1-6, with TRBD1 matching over 7 bases. CDR1 LNHDA and CDR2 SQIVND come from the germline V gene (reference sequence). The CDR3 runs 16 residues. The junction had 10 bases not matched to a gene; V was cut back by 4 bases and J by 7 bases. Here the CDR3 DNA reads TGTGCCAGTAGTAAAGGGACAGACTTTGGCAATTCACCCCTCCACTTT. It yields the protein CASSKGTDFGNSPLHF.

The chain is built from TRBV5-6 and TRBJ2-1, with TRBD1 matching 9 bases. CDR1 is SGHDT and CDR2 is YYEEEE in the germline V gene. The J segment lost 7 bases and the V segment lost 3 bases, leaving 11 bases of the junction unmatched. The CDR3 contains 16 residues. DNA of the CDR3: TGTGCCAGCAGCTCGATAACGGGACAGGGTTTTAATGAGCAGTTCTTC. Its translation is CASSSITGQGFNEQFF.